This T cell receptor (beta chain) came from a study of monozygotic twins with inflammatory bowel disease (dated by TCRdb to about 2019). Background for the entire study: The full study comprised around 28 monozygotic twin pairs: nine German pairs (four IBD-concordant, five IBD-discordant) and 19 IBD-discordant Danish pairs. Within discordant pairs, disease-associated traits were sought mainly by comparing IBD patients with their genetically identical healthy co-twins. Each individual had, on average, about 151 000 unique TCRalpha sequences and 181 000 unique TCRbeta sequences available for analysis.

About this clonotype: Its antigen remains unidentified.

CDR1 and CDR2, per the germline V gene, are LGHNA and YNFKEQ. The CDR3 sequence holds 13 residues, the cysteine and phenylalanine included. No DNA was logged. Preparation of the library involved 5' RACE. The input for every TCR library was approximately 3,500 ng of total RNA. For each sample, cDNA was synthesized in eight separate reactions using SMARTScribe reverse transcriptase. During cDNA synthesis, template switching introduced unique molecular identifiers that contained a 6-nucleotide sample barcode. TCRalpha and TCRbeta cDNA was amplified by two nested PCRs of 16 and 9 cycles, with bead purification after each PCR. Before amplification, the cDNA was both treated with uracil DNA-glycosylase and purified with the QIAquick PCR purification kit. The second PCR was the step at which Illumina TruSeq-compatible adapters and sample-specific barcodes were added. TapeStation and Qubit were used to check library quality and concentration, and 4.5 to 6.5 ng of each library was pooled. Sequencing of pooled libraries was carried out on an Illumina HiSeq2500 single-index Rapid Run using 2 x 100 bp reads and custom sequencing primers. Turning to the authors' computational methods: MiGEC version 1.2.6 was used for UMI-based consensus assembly, which corrected PCR and sequencing errors. MiXCR version 2.1.1 was used for V(D)J alignment, clonotype assembly and CDR3 extraction. To normalise gene usage, clonotype sharing and MAIT/NKT TCR abundance, the top 1000, 10 000 and 20 000 clonotypes in each sample were analysed. Diversity was computed as the inverse Simpson index with the vegan R package after downsampling to 27 000 UMIs. Paired Mann-Whitney U tests were applied to discordant twin pairs, with Benjamini-Hochberg correction for multiple testing. Each CDR3 protein sequence appears as one entry after TCRdb reprocessed the reads, and no DNA is included. Here the V and J calls rest on TCRdb's processing, not on the authors' analysis. The sample's table covers about 380,000 distinct CDR3 sequences. The ten most abundant clones make up just over 2.5% of the sample.

From each donor, a roughly 2.5 ml peripheral blood sample was drawn into PAXgene tubes and stored at -80 degrees C. Without T cell sorting, total RNA was isolated from whole blood using the PAXgene blood miRNA kit on an automated QIAcube. Deep TCRalpha and TCRbeta repertoire profiling with unique molecular barcoding was performed on peripheral blood of monozygotic twin pairs concordant or discordant for inflammatory bowel disease. Smoking habits were recorded for all twin pairs, with individuals classified as current, former or never smokers. General study outcomes and caveats: Compared with healthy twins, IBD patients shared fewer clonotypes with other individuals, and the difference was most pronounced in patients with signs of disease activity. No single strong signal or clonotype linked to IBD turned up in the results, so the idea that one exists was not supported. A decrease in TCRbeta repertoire diversity, as measured by inverse Simpson index, was observed in IBD patients compared with their healthy co-twins. Because patients received different immunosuppressive treatments, the repertoires may have picked up extra background noise and variability between individuals. Repertoire similarity did not differ between concordant and discordant twins, possibly due to limited statistical power. The analysis was unable to tell different T cell subtypes apart.

Source material: blood. The clonotype was recovered from a human donor with ulcerative colitis or Crohn's disease, or a healthy co-twin of an affected twin (not recorded which). The receptor chain draws on TRBV4-2 and TRBJ2-7; TCRdb gives TRBD2 as the D gene, but with no DNA this cannot be confirmed. The CDR3 reads as follows: CASSSDYSYEQYF.